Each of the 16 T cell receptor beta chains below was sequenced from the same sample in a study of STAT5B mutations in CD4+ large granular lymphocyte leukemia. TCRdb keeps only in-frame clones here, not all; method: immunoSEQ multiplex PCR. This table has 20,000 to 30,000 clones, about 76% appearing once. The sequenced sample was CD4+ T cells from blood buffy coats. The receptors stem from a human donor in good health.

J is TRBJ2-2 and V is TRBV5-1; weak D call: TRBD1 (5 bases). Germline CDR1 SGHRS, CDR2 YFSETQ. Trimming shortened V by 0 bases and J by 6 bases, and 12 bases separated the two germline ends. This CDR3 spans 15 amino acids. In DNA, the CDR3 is TGCGCCAGCAGCTTGGGGGCAGGGTACGCCGGGGAGCTGTTTTTT. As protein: CASSLGAGYAGELFF.

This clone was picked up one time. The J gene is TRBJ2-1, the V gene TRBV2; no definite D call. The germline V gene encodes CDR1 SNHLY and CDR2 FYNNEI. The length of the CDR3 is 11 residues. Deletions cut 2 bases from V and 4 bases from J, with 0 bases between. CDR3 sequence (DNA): TGTGCCAGCAGTGAATACAATGAGCAGTTCTTC. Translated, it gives CASSEYNEQFF.

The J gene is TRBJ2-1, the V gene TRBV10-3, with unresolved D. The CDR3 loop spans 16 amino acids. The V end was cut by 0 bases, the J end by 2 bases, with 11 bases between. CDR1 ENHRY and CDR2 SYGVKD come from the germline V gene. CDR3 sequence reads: CAISESKNVPYNEQFF. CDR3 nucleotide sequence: TGTGCCATCAGTGAGTCTAAAAATGTCCCCTACAATGAGCAGTTCTTC.

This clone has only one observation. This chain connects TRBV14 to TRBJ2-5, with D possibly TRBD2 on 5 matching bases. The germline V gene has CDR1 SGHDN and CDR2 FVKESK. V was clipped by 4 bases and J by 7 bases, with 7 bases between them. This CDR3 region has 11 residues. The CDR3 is CASSPGVTQYF. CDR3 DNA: TGTGCCAGCAGCCCCGGGGTGACCCAGTACTTC.

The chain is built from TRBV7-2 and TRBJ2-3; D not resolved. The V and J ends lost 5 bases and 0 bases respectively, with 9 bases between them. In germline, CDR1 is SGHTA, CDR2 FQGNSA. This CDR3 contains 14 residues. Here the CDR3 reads CASSPPTSTDTQYF. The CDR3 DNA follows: TGTGCCAGCAGCCCCCCGACAAGCACAGATACGCAGTATTTT.

The CDR3 reads CASSHAMTADYGYTF. The CDR3 DNA is TGCGCCAGCAGCCACGCTATGACAGCCGACTATGGCTACACCTTC. The rearrangement links TRBV4-1 to TRBJ1-2; D perhaps matches TRBD1 (5 bases). The CDR3 is 15 amino acids. CDR1 and CDR2 from the germline V gene are MGHRA and YSYEKL. Trimming took 3 bases from V and 3 from J, leaving 14 bases between them.

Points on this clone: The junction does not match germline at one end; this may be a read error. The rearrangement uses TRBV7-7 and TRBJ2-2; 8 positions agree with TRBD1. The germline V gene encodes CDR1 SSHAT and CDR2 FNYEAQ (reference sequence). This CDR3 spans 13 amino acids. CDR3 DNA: TGTGCTAGCAGCGACAGGGGCACCGGGGAGCTGTTTTTT. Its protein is CASSDRGTGELFF.

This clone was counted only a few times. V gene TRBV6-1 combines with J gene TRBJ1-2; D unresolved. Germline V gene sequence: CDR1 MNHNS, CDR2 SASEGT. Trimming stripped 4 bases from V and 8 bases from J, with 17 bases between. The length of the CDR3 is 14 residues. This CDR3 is CASSVREPMGGYTF. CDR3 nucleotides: TGTGCCAGCAGTGTAAGGGAGCCCATGGGGGGCTACACCTTC.

In nucleotides, the CDR3 is TGTGCCAGCAGCTTAGGGTTGGAAGAGACCCAGTACTTC. This translates into CASSLGLEETQYF. V usage is TRBV7-9 and J usage is TRBJ2-5, with D unclear. The ends were cut back, 1 base at V and 3 bases at J, with 6 bases in the middle. Germline V gives CDR1 SEHNR, CDR2 FQNEAQ (reference sequence). CDR3 length: 13 amino acids.

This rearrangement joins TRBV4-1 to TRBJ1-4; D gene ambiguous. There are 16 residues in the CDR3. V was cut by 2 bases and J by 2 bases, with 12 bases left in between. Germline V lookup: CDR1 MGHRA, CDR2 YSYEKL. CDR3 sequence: CASSQYPLGTNEKLFF. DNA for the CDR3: TGCGCCAGCAGCCAATATCCACTCGGGACTAATGAAAAACTGTTTTTT.

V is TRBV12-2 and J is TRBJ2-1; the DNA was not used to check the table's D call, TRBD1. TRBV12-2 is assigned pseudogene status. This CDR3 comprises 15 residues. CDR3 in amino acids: CASRFQGQTYNEQFF. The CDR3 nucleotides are TGTGCAAGTCGCTTCCAGGGTCAGACCTACAATGAGCAGTTCTTC.

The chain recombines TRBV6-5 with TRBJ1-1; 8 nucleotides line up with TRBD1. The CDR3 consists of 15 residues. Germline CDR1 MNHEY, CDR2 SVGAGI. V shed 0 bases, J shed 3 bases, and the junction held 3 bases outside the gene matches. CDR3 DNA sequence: TGTGCCAGCAGTTACTCGAACAGGGGGGACACTGAAGCTTTCTTT. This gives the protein CASSYSNRGDTEAFF.

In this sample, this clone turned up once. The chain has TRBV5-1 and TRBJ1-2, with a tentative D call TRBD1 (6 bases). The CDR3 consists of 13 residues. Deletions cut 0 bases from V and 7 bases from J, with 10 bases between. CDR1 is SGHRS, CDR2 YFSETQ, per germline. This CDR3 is CASSLGGLAGYTF. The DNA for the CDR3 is TGCGCCAGCAGCTTGGGGGGGCTGGCTGGCTACACCTTC.

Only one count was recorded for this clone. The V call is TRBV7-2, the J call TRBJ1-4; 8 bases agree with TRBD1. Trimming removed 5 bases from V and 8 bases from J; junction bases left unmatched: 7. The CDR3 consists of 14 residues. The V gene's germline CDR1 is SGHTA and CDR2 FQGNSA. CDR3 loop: CASSPTGVGEKLFF. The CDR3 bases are TGTGCCAGCAGCCCGACAGGGGTAGGGGAAAAACTGTTTTTT. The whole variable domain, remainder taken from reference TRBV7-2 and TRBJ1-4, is GAGVSQSPSNKVTEKGKDVELRCDPISGHTALYWYRQSLGQGLEFLIYFQGNSAPDKSGLPSDRFSAERTGGSVSTLTIQRTQQEDSAVYLCASSPTGVGEKLFFGSGTQLSVL.

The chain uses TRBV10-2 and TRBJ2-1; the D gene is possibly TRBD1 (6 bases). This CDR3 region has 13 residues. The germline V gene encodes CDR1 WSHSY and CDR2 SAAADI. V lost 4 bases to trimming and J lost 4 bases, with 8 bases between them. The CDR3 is CASSAGQYNEQFF. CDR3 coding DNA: TGCGCCAGCAGTGCCGGACAGTACAATGAGCAGTTCTTC.

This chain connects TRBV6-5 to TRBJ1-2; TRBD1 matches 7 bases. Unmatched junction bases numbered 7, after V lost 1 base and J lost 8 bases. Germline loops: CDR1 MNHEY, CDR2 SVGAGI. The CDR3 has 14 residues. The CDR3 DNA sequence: TGTGCCAGCAGTTACTGGCGACAGGGTGTCGGCTACACCTTC. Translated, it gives CASSYWRQGVGYTF.